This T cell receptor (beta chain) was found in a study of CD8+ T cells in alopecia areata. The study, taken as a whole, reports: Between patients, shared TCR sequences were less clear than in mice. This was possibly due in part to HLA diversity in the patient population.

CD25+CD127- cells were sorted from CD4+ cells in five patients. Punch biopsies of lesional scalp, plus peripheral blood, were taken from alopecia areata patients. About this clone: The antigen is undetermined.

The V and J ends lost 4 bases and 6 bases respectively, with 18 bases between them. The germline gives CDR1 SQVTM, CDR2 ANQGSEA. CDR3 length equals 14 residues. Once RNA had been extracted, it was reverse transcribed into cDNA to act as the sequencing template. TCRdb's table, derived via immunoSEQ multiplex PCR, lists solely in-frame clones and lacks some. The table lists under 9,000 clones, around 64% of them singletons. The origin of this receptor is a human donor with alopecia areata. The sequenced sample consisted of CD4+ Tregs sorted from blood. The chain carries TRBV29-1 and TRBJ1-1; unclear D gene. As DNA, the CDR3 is TGCAGCGTTGTAGCTTTGTTGGGGAATGCTGAAGCTTTCTTT. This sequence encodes CSVVALLGNAEAFF.